The entry below gives a single TCR beta chain sequence along with its context. Its antigen is undetermined. Trimming removed 1 base at V and 4 bases at J, with 4 bases between. This CDR3 comprises 12 residues. CDR1 is LGHDT, CDR2 YNNKEL, per germline (reference sequence). TCRdb keeps only in-frame clones here, not all; method: immunoSEQ multiplex PCR. The top ten clones hold approximately 10% of a sample with under 30,000 clones, over 70% of them seen once. These data originate in a study of vaccination effects on CD4 cells after COVID-19. ViraFEST used viral peptide pools to expand antigen-specific CD4+ T cells before sequencing. Cultured cells yielded isolated CD4+ T cells after approximately nine days. Vaccine recipients lacked prior SARS-CoV-2 infection and had negative nucleocapsid antibodies. Supplemented with roughly 10 IU/ml IL-2 and 10 ug/ml peptides, more than 1.5 million PBMC per well were kept in culture. The authors replaced half the medium with IL-2 medium on days 3 and 7.

Findings of the study overall: In healthy vaccinees, only 1 of 255 vaccine-induced clones cross-reacted with common cold coronaviruses.

Sequenced here: CD4+ T cells from PBMCs cultured with HCoV-NL63 spike peptides, sampled before COVID-19 vaccination. The clonotype comes from a human donor who received a COVID-19 vaccine. This rearrangement joins TRBV3-1 (or the pseudogene TRBV3-2) to TRBJ1-2; D is uncertain. The CDR3 sequence is CASSQGIYGYTF. CDR3 nucleotide sequence: TGTGCCAGCAGCCAAGGGATCTATGGCTACACCTTC.